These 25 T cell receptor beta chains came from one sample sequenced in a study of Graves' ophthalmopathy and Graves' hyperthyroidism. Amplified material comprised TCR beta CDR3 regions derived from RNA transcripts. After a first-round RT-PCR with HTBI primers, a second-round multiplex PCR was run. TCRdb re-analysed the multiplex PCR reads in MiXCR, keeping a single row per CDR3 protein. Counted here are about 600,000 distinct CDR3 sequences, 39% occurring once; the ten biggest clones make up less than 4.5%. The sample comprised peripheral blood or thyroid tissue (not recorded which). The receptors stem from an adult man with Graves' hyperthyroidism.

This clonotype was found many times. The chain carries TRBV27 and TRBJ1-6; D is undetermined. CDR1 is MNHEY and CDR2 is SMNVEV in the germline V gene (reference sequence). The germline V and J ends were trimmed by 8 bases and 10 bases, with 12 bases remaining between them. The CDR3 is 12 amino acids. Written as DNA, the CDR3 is TGTGCCAGCGGCAAAGTGGGATCACCCCTCCACTTT. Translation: CASGKVGSPLHF.

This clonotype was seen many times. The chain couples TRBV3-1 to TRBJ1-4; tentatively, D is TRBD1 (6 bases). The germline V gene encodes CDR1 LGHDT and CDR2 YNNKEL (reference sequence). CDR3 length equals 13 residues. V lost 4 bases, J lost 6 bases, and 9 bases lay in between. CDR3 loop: CASSRGADEKLFF. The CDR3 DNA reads TGTGCCAGCAGCCGGGGGGCGGATGAAAAACTGTTTTTT.

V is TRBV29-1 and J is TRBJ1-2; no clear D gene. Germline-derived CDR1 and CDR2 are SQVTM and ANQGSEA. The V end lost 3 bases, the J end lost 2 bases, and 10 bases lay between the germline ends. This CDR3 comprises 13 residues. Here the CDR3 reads CSVEAQMNYGYTF. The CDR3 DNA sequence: TGCAGCGTTGAGGCTCAAATGAACTATGGCTACACCTTC.

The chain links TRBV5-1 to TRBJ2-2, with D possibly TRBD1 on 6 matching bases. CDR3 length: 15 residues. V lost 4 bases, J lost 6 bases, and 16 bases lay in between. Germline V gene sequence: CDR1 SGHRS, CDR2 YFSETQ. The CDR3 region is CASSKGTSGAGELFF. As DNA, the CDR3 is TGCGCCAGCAGCAAAGGGACATCGGGCGCCGGGGAGCTGTTTTTT.

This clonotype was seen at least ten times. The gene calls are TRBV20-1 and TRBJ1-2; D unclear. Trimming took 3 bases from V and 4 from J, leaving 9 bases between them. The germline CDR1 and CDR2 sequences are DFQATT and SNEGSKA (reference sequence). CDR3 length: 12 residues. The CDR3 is CSARNSIYGYTF. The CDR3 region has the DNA TGCAGTGCTAGGAACAGCATCTATGGCTACACCTTC.

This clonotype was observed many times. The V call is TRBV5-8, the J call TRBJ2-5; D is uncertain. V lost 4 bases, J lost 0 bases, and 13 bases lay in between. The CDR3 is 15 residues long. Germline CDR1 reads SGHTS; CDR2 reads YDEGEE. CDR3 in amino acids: CASSLRNWYQETQYF. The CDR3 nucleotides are TGTGCCAGCAGCCTGCGGAACTGGTACCAAGAGACCCAGTACTTC.

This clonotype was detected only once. The CDR3 here is CSVDGLAGANEQYF. DNA of the CDR3: TGCAGCGTAGACGGACTAGCGGGAGCAAACGAGCAGTACTTC. The chain uses TRBV29-1 and TRBJ2-7; 13 bases map to TRBD2. J lost 5 bases, V lost 6 bases, and 7 bases had no gene match. The CDR3 spans 14 residues. The germline CDR1 and CDR2 sequences are SQVTM and ANQGSEA.

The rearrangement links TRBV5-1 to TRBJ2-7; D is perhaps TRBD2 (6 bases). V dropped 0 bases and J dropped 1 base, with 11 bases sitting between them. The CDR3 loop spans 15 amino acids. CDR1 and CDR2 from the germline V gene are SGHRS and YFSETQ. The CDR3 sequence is CASSLGGLLSYEQYF. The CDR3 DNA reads TGCGCCAGCAGCTTGGGGGGACTTCTATCCTACGAGCAGTACTTC.

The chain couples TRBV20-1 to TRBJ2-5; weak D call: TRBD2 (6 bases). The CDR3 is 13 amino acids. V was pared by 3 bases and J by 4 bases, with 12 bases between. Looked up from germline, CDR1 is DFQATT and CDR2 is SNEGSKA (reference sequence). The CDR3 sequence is CSASSGDRETQYF. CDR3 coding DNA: TGCAGTGCTAGTTCGGGGGATCGAGAGACCCAGTACTTC.

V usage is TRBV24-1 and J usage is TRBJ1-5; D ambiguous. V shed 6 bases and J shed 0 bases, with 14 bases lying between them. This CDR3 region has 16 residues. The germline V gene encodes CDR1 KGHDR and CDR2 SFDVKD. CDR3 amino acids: CATSWAATHSNQPQHF. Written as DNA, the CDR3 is TGTGCCACCAGTTGGGCAGCAACCCATAGCAATCAGCCCCAGCATTTT.

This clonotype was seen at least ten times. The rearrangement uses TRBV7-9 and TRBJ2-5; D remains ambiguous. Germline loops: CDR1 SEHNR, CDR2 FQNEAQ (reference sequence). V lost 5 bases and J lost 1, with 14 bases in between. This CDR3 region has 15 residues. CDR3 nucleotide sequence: TGTGCCAGCAGCCCGTTCCCCTCCGCCCAAGAGACCCAGTACTTC. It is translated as CASSPFPSAQETQYF.

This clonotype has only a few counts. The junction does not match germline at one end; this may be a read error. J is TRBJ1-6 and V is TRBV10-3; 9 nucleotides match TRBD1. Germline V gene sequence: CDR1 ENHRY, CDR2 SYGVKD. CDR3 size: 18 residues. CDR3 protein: CASSRLGQGRGYNSPLHF. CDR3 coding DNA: TGTGCCAGCAGTCGCCTGGGACAGGGCAGGGGCTATAATTCACCCCTCCACTTT.

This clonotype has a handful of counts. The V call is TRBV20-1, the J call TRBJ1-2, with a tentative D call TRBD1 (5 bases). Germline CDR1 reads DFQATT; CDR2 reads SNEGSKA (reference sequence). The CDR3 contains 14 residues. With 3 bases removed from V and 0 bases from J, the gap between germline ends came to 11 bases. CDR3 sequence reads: CSASPTDANYGYTF. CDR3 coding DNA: TGCAGTGCTAGTCCGACAGACGCTAACTATGGCTACACCTTC.

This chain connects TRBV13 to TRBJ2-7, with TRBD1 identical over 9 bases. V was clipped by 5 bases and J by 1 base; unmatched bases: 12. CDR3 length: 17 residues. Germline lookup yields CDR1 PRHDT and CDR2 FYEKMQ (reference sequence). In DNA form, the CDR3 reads TGTGCCAGCAGCCTCGCTAGCGCGACAGGGGGTTCCTACGAGCAGTACTTC. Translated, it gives CASSLASATGGSYEQYF.

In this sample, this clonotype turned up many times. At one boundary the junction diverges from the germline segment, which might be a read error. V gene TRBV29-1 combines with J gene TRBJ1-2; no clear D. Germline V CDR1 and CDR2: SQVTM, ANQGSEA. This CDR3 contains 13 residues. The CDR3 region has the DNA TGCAGCGTTGAGGGTGGAACCTACTACGGCTACACCTTC. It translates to CSVEGGTYYGYTF. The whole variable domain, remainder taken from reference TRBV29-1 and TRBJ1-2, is SAVISQKPSRDICQRGTSLTIQCQVDSQVTMMFWYRQQPGQSLTLIATANQGSEATYESGFVIDKFPISRPNLTFSTLTVSNMSPEDSSIYLCSVEGGTYYGYTFGSGTRLTVV.

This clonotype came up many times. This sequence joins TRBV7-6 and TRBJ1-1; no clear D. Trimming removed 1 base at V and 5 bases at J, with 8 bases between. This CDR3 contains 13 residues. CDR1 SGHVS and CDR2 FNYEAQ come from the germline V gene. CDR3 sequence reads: CASSLGRRTEAFF. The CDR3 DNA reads TGTGCCAGCAGCTTAGGACGGCGGACTGAAGCTTTCTTT.

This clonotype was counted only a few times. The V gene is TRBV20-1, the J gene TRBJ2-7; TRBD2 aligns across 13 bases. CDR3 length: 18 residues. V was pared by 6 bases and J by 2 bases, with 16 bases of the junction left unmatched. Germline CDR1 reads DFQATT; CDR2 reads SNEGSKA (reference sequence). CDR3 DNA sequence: TGCAGTGCCCAAAGGACCGGGACTAGCGGGACCCGGCCCTACGAGCAGTACTTC. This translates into CSAQRTGTSGTRPYEQYF.

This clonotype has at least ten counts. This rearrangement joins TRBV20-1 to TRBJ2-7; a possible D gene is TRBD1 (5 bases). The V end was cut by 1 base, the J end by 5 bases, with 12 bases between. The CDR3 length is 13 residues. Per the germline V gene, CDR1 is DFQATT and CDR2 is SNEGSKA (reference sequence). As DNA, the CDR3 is TGCAGTGCTAGAGCGGGCAGGGCTGACGAGCAGTACTTC. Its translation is CSARAGRADEQYF.

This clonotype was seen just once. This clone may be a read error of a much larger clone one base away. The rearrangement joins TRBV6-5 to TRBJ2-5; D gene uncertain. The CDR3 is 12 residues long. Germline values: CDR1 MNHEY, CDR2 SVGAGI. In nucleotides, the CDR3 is TGTGCCAGCAGTTACTCGATAGAGGCCCAGTACTTC. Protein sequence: CASSYSIEAQYF.

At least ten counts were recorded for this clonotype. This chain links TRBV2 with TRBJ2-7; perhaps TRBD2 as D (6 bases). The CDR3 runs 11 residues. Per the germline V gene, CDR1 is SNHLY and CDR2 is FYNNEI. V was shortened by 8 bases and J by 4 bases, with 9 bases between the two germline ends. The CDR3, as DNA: TGTGCCAGCGCGGGGAATTACGAGCAGTACTTC. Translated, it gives CASAGNYEQYF.

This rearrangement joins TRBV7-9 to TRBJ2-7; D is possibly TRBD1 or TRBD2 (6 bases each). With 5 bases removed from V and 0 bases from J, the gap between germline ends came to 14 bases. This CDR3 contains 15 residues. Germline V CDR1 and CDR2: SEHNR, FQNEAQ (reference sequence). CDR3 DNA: TGTGCCAGCAGCCAAGGAGGGGGGAGCTCCTACGAGCAGTACTTC. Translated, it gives CASSQGGGSSYEQYF.

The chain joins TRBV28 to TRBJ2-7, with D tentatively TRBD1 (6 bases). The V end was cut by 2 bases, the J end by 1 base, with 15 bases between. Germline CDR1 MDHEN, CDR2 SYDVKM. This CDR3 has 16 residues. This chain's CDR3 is CASSLPGQKLSYEQYF. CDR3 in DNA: TGTGCCAGCAGTTTACCCGGACAGAAACTATCCTACGAGCAGTACTTC.

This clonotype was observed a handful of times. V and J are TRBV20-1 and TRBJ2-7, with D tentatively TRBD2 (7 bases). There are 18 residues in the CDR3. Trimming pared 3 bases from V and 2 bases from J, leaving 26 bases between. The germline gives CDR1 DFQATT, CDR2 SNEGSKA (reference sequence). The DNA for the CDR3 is TGCAGTGCTAGTCCCTCATGGGTCCCCGGGGGGCTTGCCTACGAGCAGTACTTC. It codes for CSASPSWVPGGLAYEQYF.

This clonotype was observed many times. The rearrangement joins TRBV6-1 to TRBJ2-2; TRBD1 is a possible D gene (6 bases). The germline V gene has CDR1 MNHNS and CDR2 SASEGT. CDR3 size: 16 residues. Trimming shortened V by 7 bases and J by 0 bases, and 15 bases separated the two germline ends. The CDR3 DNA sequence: TGTGCCAGCACCGCAGAGGGGGATGCGAACACCGGGGAGCTGTTTTTT. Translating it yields CASTAEGDANTGELFF.

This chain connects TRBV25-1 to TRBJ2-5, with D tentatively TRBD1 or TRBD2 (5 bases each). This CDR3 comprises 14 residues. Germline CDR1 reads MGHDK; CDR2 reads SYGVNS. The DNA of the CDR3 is TGTGCTAGAGATCCCCGGGACCTCCAAGAGACCCAGTACTTC. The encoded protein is CARDPRDLQETQYF.